The clone carrying this T cell receptor (beta chain) has at least ten counts. This sample is part of a study of regulatory T cells in long-lasting Graves disease. The length of the CDR3 is 13 residues. V lost 6 bases and J lost 10, with 16 bases in between. Germline V gene data show CDR1 as DFQATT and CDR2 as SNEGSKA (reference sequence). This sample's time point: newly diagnosed GD, antithyroid drugs for less than 3 months. PBMC RNA was the source of the TCR library. Sequencing libraries for TCR beta were prepared with iRepertoire HTBI primers and Arm-PCR of CDR3 regions. Each CDR3 protein is one row after TCRdb ran MiXCR on the multiplex PCR reads. The repertoire consists of fewer than 550,000 distinct CDR3 sequences, with 15% to 20% occurring once and the leading ten covering 20% to 30%. The sample was also linked to a second study, of T cells in Graves' hyperthyroidism and ophthalmopathy.

The source was peripheral blood mononuclear cells (PBMCs), collected at new diagnosis, from a patient treated with antithyroid drugs. This TCR was sampled from a woman aged 40-60 years with Graves disease. The J gene is TRBJ1-6, the V gene TRBV20-1, with a tentative D call TRBD1 (5 bases). As DNA, the CDR3 is TGCAGTGCCCTTGACAGTCGTGGATCACCCCTCCACTTT. It yields the protein CSALDSRGSPLHF.